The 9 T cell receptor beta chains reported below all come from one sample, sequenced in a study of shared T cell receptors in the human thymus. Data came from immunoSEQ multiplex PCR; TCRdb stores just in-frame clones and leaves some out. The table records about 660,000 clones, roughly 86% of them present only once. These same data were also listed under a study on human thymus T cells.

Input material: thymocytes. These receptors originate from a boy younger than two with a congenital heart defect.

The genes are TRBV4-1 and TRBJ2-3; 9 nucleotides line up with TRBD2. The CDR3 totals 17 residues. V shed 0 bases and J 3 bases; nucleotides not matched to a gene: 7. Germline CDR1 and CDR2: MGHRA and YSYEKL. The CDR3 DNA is TGCGCCAGCAGCCAAGAACCGCGGGGGGGGAGGACAGATACGCAGTATTTT. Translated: CASSQEPRGGRTDTQYF.

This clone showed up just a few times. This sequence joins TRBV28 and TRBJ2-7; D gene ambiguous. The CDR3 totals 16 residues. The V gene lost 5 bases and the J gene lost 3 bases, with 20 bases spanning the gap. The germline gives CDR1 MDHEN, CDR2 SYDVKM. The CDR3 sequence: CASSPSHSRNYYEQYF. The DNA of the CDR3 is TGTGCCAGCAGTCCTTCCCATAGCCGAAACTACTACGAGCAGTACTTC.

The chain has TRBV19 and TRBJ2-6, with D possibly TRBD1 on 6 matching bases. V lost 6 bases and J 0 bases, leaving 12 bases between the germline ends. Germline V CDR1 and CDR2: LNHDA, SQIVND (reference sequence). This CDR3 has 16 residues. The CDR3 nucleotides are TGTGCCAGTAGGTCAGGGGCTACCTCTGGGGCCAACGTCCTGACTTTC. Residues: CASRSGATSGANVLTF. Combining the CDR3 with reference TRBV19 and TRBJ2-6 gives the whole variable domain DGGITQSPKYLFRKEGQNVTLSCEQNLNHDAMYWYRQDPGQGLRLIYYSQIVNDFQKGDIAEGYSVSREKKESFPLTVTSAQKNPTAFYLCASRSGATSGANVLTFGAGSRLTVL.

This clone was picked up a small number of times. CDR3 region: CASSQDQARPNTEAFF. The CDR3 DNA sequence: TGCGCCAGCAGCCAAGATCAGGCCAGGCCGAACACTGAAGCTTTCTTT. J is TRBJ1-1 and V is TRBV4-1; D is uncertain. Between the trimmed V and J ends, which lost 0 bases and 1 base, there was a span of 12 bases. Germline V gives CDR1 MGHRA, CDR2 YSYEKL. There are 16 residues in the CDR3.

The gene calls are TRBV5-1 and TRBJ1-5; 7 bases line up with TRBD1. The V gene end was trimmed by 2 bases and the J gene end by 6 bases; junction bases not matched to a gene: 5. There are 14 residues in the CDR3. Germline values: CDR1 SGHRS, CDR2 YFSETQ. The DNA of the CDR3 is TGCGCCAGCAGCTTTACAGGGGACGGTCAGCCCCAGCATTTT. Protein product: CASSFTGDGQPQHF.

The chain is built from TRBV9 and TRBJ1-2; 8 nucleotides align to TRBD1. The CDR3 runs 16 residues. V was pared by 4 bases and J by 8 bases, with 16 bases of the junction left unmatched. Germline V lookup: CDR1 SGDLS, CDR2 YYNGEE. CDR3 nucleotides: TGTGCCAGCAGCCCCAATCGACGGACAGGGTCGGACGGCTACACCTTC. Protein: CASSPNRRTGSDGYTF.

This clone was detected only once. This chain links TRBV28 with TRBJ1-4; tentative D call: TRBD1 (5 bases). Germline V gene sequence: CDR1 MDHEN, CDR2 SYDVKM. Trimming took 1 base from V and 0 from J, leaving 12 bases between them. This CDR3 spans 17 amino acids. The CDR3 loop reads CASSLYPGIPTNEKLFF. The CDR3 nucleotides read TGTGCCAGCAGTTTATATCCAGGGATACCAACTAATGAAAAACTGTTTTTT.

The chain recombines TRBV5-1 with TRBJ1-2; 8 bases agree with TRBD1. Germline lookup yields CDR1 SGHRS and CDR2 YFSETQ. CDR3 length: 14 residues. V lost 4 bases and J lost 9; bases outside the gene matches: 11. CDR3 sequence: CASSPMTGARSYTF. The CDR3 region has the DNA TGCGCCAGCAGCCCGATGACAGGGGCGCGCAGCTACACCTTC.

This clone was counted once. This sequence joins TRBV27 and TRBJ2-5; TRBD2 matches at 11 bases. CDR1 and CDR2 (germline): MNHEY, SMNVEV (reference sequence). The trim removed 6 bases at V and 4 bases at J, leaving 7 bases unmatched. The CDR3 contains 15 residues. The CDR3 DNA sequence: TGTGCCAGCAGCCTCACTAGCGGGAGATCAGAGACCCAGTACTTC. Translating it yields CASSLTSGRSETQYF.